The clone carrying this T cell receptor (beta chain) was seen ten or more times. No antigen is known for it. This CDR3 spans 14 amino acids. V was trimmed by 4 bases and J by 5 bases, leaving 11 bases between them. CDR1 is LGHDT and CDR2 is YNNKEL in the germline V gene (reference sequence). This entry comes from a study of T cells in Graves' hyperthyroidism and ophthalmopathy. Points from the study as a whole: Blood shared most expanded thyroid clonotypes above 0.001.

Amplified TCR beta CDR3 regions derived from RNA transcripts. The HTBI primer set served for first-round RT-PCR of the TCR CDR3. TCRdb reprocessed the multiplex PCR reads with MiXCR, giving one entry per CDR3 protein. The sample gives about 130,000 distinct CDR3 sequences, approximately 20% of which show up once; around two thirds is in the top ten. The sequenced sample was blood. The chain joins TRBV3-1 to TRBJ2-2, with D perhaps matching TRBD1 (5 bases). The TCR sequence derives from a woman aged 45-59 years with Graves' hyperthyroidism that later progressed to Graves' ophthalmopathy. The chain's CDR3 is CASSPGHATGELFF. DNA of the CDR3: TGTGCCAGCAGCCCCGGACACGCGACCGGGGAGCTGTTTTTT.